This T cell receptor beta chain was captured by sequencing in a study of early T cells in non-severe SARS-CoV-2 infection. Study-wide background: Bulk RNA isolated from unsorted whole blood underwent sequencing; chains were not paired. Findings and caveats of the study: Matches to VDJdb favored anti-spike CD8 responses and missed private and CD4 specificities.

Worth noting for this clonotype: The antigen is unknown.

Individual cDNA molecules received unique molecular identifiers during library preparation. TCRdb recomputed calls from the 5' RACE reads with MiXCR, one row per CDR3 protein. The sample carries 65,000 to 80,000 distinct CDR3 sequences, roughly 13% recorded once. V lost 8 bases and J lost 6, with 10 bases in between. The CDR3 sequence is 12 residues long. The chain combines TRBV12-3 or TRBV12-4 with TRBJ1-4; D is perhaps TRBD1 (5 bases). Sequenced: whole blood. The origin of this receptor is an adult who was a healthcare worker with PCR-confirmed SARS-CoV-2 infection or an uninfected control (not recorded which). The CDR3 reads CASGRGDEKLFF. The CDR3 coding sequence is TGTGCCAGCGGAAGGGGAGATGAAAAACTGTTTTTT.